The 22 T cell receptor beta chains listed next were all sequenced from one sample in a study of T-cell memory formation after mild COVID-19. TCRdb analysed the 5' RACE reads with MiXCR anew, one entry per CDR3 protein. This table holds 140,000 to 150,000 distinct CDR3 sequences, 6% to 6.5% found once. Source material: PBMCs or a T cell subset sorted from them (not recorded which). These receptors were obtained from an adult woman who had mild COVID-19 (a few samples of this study predate the infection). Cell type and time point are not known.

There are many counts of this clonotype. The J gene is TRBJ2-3, the V gene TRBV7-9, with a possible D match to TRBD1 (5 bases). CDR1 is SEHNR, CDR2 FQNEAQ, per germline (reference sequence). The CDR3 is made up of 17 amino acids. Trimming stripped 4 bases from V and 6 bases from J, with 23 bases between. Written as DNA, the CDR3 is TGTGCCAGCAGCTCCAATTCCTGGTATAGGGGCTTTGATACGCAGTATTTT. Protein sequence: CASSSNSWYRGFDTQYF.

On this clonotype itself: This may be a read error, as it is one base from a much larger clone. This sequence joins TRBV5-1 and TRBJ1-1; D unresolved. The V end lost 4 bases, the J end lost 10 bases, and 20 bases lay between the germline ends. Germline V lookup: CDR1 SGHRS, CDR2 YFSETQ. The CDR3 is made up of 14 amino acids. DNA for the CDR3: TGCGCCAGCAGCACCTACGGACGTAGAATGGTAGCTTTCTTT. Translation gives CASSTYGRRMVAFF.

The chain carries TRBV27 and TRBJ1-2; tentatively, D is TRBD1 (6 bases). This CDR3 contains 14 residues. V was clipped by 4 bases and J by 4 bases, with 13 bases between them. The V gene's germline CDR1 is MNHEY and CDR2 SMNVEV (reference sequence). The CDR3 bases are TGTGCCAGCAGTTCACCAGGGGAGGTCTATGGCTACACCTTC. This sequence encodes CASSSPGEVYGYTF.

The sample holds a few counts of this clonotype. V gene TRBV7-2 combines with J gene TRBJ1-1; no definite D call. Per germline, CDR1 SGHTA and CDR2 FQGNSA. Between the trimmed V and J ends, which lost 7 bases and 11 bases, there was a span of 17 bases. The CDR3 totals 12 residues. The CDR3 sequence: CASTRHPSGAFF. The CDR3 region has the DNA TGTGCCAGCACCCGACACCCAAGCGGGGCTTTCTTT.

This clonotype was detected ten times or more. This chain's CDR3 is CASTDRDRVSYEQYF. In nucleotides, the CDR3 is TGTGCCAGCACGGACAGGGACAGGGTATCCTACGAGCAGTACTTC. The chain uses TRBV12-3 or TRBV12-4 and TRBJ2-7; the match to TRBD1 covers 9 bases. This CDR3 contains 15 residues. V was clipped by 7 bases and J by 1 base; unmatched bases: 8.

The chain uses TRBV29-1 and TRBJ2-1; maybe TRBD2 (6 bases). The ends were cut back, 7 bases at V and 4 bases at J, with 8 bases in the middle. Germline CDR1 and CDR2: SQVTM and ANQGSEA. The CDR3 contains 11 residues. CDR3 nucleotide sequence: TGCAGCGCTAGCGTGTACAATGAGCAGTTCTTC. Protein sequence: CSASVYNEQFF.

This clonotype turned up a few times. The chain is built from TRBV12-3 or TRBV12-4 and TRBJ2-1; a possible D gene is TRBD2 (6 bases). The length of the CDR3 is 14 residues. Trimming took off 8 bases at V and 1 base at J, with 12 bases between the two ends. DNA of the CDR3: TGTGCCAGCTCGGGCGGGATTTCCTACAATGAGCAGTTCTTC. Its translation: CASSGGISYNEQFF.

This clonotype was picked up a small number of times. The rearrangement uses TRBV12-3 or TRBV12-4 and TRBJ2-1; the D gene is possibly TRBD2 (5 bases). The CDR3 sequence is 17 residues long. The V end was cut by 0 bases, the J end by 2 bases, with 14 bases between. CDR3 region: CASSLALGSGPYNEQFF. In DNA form, the CDR3 reads TGTGCCAGCAGTTTAGCGCTAGGCAGCGGACCCTACAATGAGCAGTTCTTC.

The rearrangement links TRBV19 to TRBJ2-7; unclear D gene. The germline CDR1 and CDR2 sequences are LNHDA and SQIVND (reference sequence). The CDR3 is 13 amino acids. V lost 3 bases and J 4 bases, leaving 10 bases between the germline ends. CDR3 amino acids: CASSMRNPYEQYF. For the CDR3, the DNA is TGTGCCAGTAGTATGCGGAATCCTTACGAGCAGTACTTC. The whole variable domain, filled in from reference TRBV19 and TRBJ2-7, reads DGGITQSPKYLFRKEGQNVTLSCEQNLNHDAMYWYRQDPGQGLRLIYYSQIVNDFQKGDIAEGYSVSREKKESFPLTVTSAQKNPTAFYLCASSMRNPYEQYFGPGTRLTVT.

This chain uses TRBV6-2 or TRBV6-3 with TRBJ2-4, with D uncertain. Germline lookup yields CDR1 MNHEY and CDR2 SVGEGT. V was trimmed by 6 bases and J by 3 bases, leaving 15 bases between them. CDR3 length: 15 amino acids. The CDR3 spells CASSAQVPIKNIQYF. The CDR3, as DNA: TGTGCCAGCAGCGCGCAGGTTCCAATCAAAAACATTCAGTACTTC.

This clonotype was seen only a few times. The chain couples TRBV11-2 to TRBJ1-3; perhaps TRBD1 as D (6 bases). The V gene's germline CDR1 is SGHAT and CDR2 FQNNGV. The V and J ends lost 0 bases and 0 bases respectively, with 9 bases between them. This CDR3 comprises 16 residues. DNA of the CDR3: TGTGCCAGCAGCTTAGATGACAGGCTCTCTGGAAACACCATATATTTT. The encoded protein is CASSLDDRLSGNTIYF.

The rearrangement links TRBV7-2 to TRBJ2-5, with 8 bases matching TRBD2. The V and J ends lost 5 bases and 4 bases, in that order; junction bases with no gene match: 9. The CDR3 runs 15 residues. Germline V lookup: CDR1 SGHTA, CDR2 FQGNSA. Here the CDR3 reads CASSRQREWAETQYF. CDR3 DNA sequence: TGTGCCAGCAGCCGCCAGCGGGAGTGGGCAGAGACCCAGTACTTC.

This clonotype has only a few counts. The chain joins TRBV7-8 to TRBJ2-7; TRBD1 matches at 9 bases. Germline assignment: CDR1 SGHVS and CDR2 FQNEAQ. The CDR3 is 13 amino acids. Unmatched junction bases numbered 2, after V lost 5 bases and J lost 3 bases. CDR3 region: CASSPTGGYEQYF. The CDR3 DNA sequence: TGTGCCAGCAGCCCGACAGGGGGCTACGAGCAGTACTTC.

This clonotype occurred a few times. The rearrangement links TRBV30 to TRBJ1-6; no reliable D call. This CDR3 contains 12 residues. The germline V and J ends were trimmed by 3 bases and 5 bases, with 5 bases remaining between them. Looked up from germline, CDR1 is GTSNPN and CDR2 is SVGIG (reference sequence). The CDR3 DNA is TGTGCCTGGAGGGAAAATAATTCACCCCTCCACTTT. Its protein product is CAWRENNSPLHF.

This chain uses TRBV4-1 with TRBJ1-5; 8 bases fit TRBD1. The CDR3 spans 15 residues. The germline V gene has CDR1 MGHRA and CDR2 YSYEKL. With 6 bases clipped from V and 5 bases from J, the junction kept 9 bases outside the gene matches. In DNA form, the CDR3 reads TGCGCCAGCAGACGGACGGACAGGGTGGATCAGCCCCAGCATTTT. Protein sequence: CASRRTDRVDQPQHF.

This clonotype occurred a few times. The V call is TRBV7-9, the J call TRBJ2-5, with 9 nucleotides matching TRBD2. CDR1 and CDR2 (germline): SEHNR, FQNEAQ (reference sequence). The CDR3 has 14 residues. V lost 7 bases to trimming and J lost 7 bases; unmatched junction nucleotides: 10. The CDR3 DNA sequence: TGTGCCAGCACCCTAGCGGGGAACAGGGGGACCCAGTACTTC. Protein: CASTLAGNRGTQYF. Supplemented by reference TRBV7-9 and TRBJ2-5, the full variable domain reads DTGVSQNPRHKITKRGQNVTFRCDPISEHNRLYWYRQTLGQGPEFLTYFQNEAQLEKSRLLSDRFSAERPKGSFSTLEIQRTEQGDSAMYLCASTLAGNRGTQYFGPGTRLLVL.

This clonotype was detected many times. The chain carries TRBV5-1 and TRBJ2-4; possibly TRBD1 for D (6 bases). V was cut by 0 bases and J by 6 bases, with 16 bases left in between. The V gene's germline CDR1 is SGHRS and CDR2 YFSETQ. The CDR3 is 16 amino acids. DNA for the CDR3: TGCGCCAGCAGCTTGGACCCACAGGGCTCGTCAAACATTCAGTACTTC. Translating it yields CASSLDPQGSSNIQYF.

In this sample, this clonotype turned up many times. The chain links TRBV5-1 to TRBJ2-7; tentatively, D is TRBD1 (5 bases). V lost 0 bases, J lost 1 base, and 8 bases lay in between. The CDR3 is 14 residues long. The germline V gene has CDR1 SGHRS and CDR2 YFSETQ. The DNA of the CDR3 is TGCGCCAGCAGCTTGGCCCCAGGGTCCTACGAGCAGTACTTC. This sequence encodes CASSLAPGSYEQYF. Complete variable domain (other parts from reference TRBV5-1 and TRBJ2-7): KAGVTQTPRYLIKTRGQQVTLSCSPISGHRSVSWYQQTPGQGLQFLFEYFSETQRNKGNFPGRFSGRQFSNSRSEMNVSTLELGDSALYLCASSLAPGSYEQYFGPGTRLTVT.

This clonotype was detected a few times. V is TRBV6-6 and J is TRBJ1-2, with D possibly matching TRBD1 (5 bases). V was trimmed by 10 bases and J by 0 bases, leaving 15 bases between them. Germline V gene sequence: CDR1 MNHNY, CDR2 SVGAGI (reference sequence). The CDR3 has 14 residues. CDR3 sequence reads: CATFPGTSNYGYTF. The DNA for the CDR3 is TGTGCCACCTTCCCAGGGACCTCTAACTATGGCTACACCTTC.

This clonotype was seen many times. The chain has TRBV5-6 and TRBJ2-3, with no clear D. CDR3 length: 13 residues. Trimming left V 2 bases short and J 4 bases short, with 8 bases between. The germline gives CDR1 SGHDT, CDR2 YYEEEE. The DNA for the CDR3 is TGTGCCAGCAGCTTTCGACGACCAGATACGCAGTATTTT. Encoded protein: CASSFRRPDTQYF.

Many counts were recorded for this clonotype. The chain combines TRBV4-1 with TRBJ2-1; D ambiguous. Germline CDR1 is MGHRA and CDR2 is YSYEKL. The CDR3 loop spans 17 amino acids. V was cut by 2 bases and J by 4 bases, with 18 bases left in between. CDR3 nucleotide sequence: TGCGCCAGCAGCCAATTCGCTCAGGCGGCCTTATACAATGAGCAGTTCTTC. Encoded protein: CASSQFAQAALYNEQFF.

This clonotype was counted a few times. The chain couples TRBV6-1 to TRBJ2-1, with TRBD2 identical over 9 bases. CDR3 size: 15 residues. V lost 7 bases and J lost 8; bases outside the gene matches: 12. Germline lookup yields CDR1 MNHNS and CDR2 SASEGT. The CDR3, as DNA: TGTGCCAGCAAGGCGGGACTAGCATCGGGAGATGAGCAGTTCTTC. Its protein is CASKAGLASGDEQFF.